The rows below give T cell receptor beta chains drawn from one sample of a study of identical twins. TCRdb recomputed calls from the 5' RACE reads with MiXCR, one row per CDR3 protein. The table shows hundreds of thousands of distinct CDR3 sequences, with under 8.5% occurring only once. This sample also appeared in a second study, on yellow fever vaccine responses in identical twins.

Sample: PBMCs. Source of these receptors: a woman aged 18 to 35 in good health. Both conserved end residues are part of each CDR3. Each record gives: CDR3 DNA, CDR3 protein, clone size, J gene, D gene, V gene. D genes are given only for firm matches. Size tells how often a clone was seen (once, few, many) or the class of an expanded clone, and some rows leave it out.

TGCGCCAGCCGCAACGGACTGGGAGATGAGCAGTTCTTC,CASRNGLGDEQFF,-,TRBJ2-1,-,TRBV5-1
TGTGCCAGCAGTTTATTTCCTAGCGGGAGCGCAGATACGCAGTATTTT,CASSLFPSGSADTQYF,many,TRBJ2-3,TRBD2,TRBV27
TGTGCCAGCAGCTTAGATAGCGCGGCTAGCGCCCAAGAGACCCAGTACTTC,CASSLDSAASAQETQYF,many,TRBJ2-5,-,TRBV7-8
TGTGCCAGCACCGACCTAGCGTTTTACACCGGGGAGCTGTTTTTT,CASTDLAFYTGELFF,many,TRBJ2-2,-,TRBV3-1
TGCGCCAGCAGCCCGGGGCAAGAGACCCAGTACTTC,CASSPGQETQYF,many,TRBJ2-5,-,TRBV5-1
TGTGCCATCAGTGATGGGGCCAACGTCCTGACTTTC,CAISDGANVLTF,few,TRBJ2-6,-,TRBV10-3
TGCAGTGCTAGTCTAGGGACAGGGGCAATGGCGGGAGGGCCGGATCTCTACGAGCAGTACTTC,CSASLGTGAMAGGPDLYEQYF,many,TRBJ2-7,-,TRBV20-1
TGTGCCAGCGCCCTAGACCTCATTCAGTACTTC,CASALDLIQYF,few,TRBJ2-4,-,TRBV2
TGCAGCGTTGAAGGGAGGGGAAAACTGTTTTTT,CSVEGRGKLFF,few,TRBJ1-4,-,TRBV29-1
TGTGCCAGCAGTCCCCGGGACAGGGGAAGTACCGGGGAGCTGTTTTTT,CASSPRDRGSTGELFF,-,TRBJ2-2,TRBD1,TRBV6-4
TGCGCCAGCAGCCAAGCAGATAACACTGAAGCTTTCTTT,CASSQADNTEAFF,many,TRBJ1-1,-,TRBV4-1
TGTGCCAGCAGCTTAGTTCGGGGGCTGGGGAATGAGCAGTTCTTC,CASSLVRGLGNEQFF,many,TRBJ2-1,-,TRBV7-9
TGTGCCAGCAGCGTAGCGGCAAGGGGTGATGGCTACACCTTC,CASSVAARGDGYTF,-,TRBJ1-2,-,TRBV9
TGTGCCAGCAGCTTATACCAGGGTTTAGAGCAGTACTTC,CASSLYQGLEQYF,few,TRBJ2-7,-,TRBV7-2
TGCAGTGCTATGAGGACTAGTCATAGATTGCCGGATTTT,CSAMRTSHRLPDF,few,TRBJ2-3,TRBD2,TRBV20-1
TGTGCCAGCAGTTTATCGTCCGCTGGAAACACCATATATTTT,CASSLSSAGNTIYF,few,TRBJ1-3,-,TRBV12-3/TRBV12-4
TGCAGCGTGGGGGGGTTAGAAGCTTTCTTT,CSVGGLEAFF,-,TRBJ1-1,-,TRBV29-1
TGCGCCAGCAACCTGGACAGCTTCCAAGAGACCCAGTACTTC,CASNLDSFQETQYF,many,TRBJ2-5,-,TRBV5-1
TGTGCCAGCAGCTCCGGACCCGCAAGCTCCTACAATGAGCAGTTCTTC,CASSSGPASSYNEQFF,-,TRBJ2-1,-,TRBV5-8
TGTGCCAGCGGCCCTAGGCGGATGGATGGCTACACCTTC,CASGPRRMDGYTF,many,TRBJ1-2,-,TRBV11-2
TGTGCCAGCAGCTTGGCTCTGGGGGGATCACCCCTCCACTTT,CASSLALGGSPLHF,few,TRBJ1-6,-,TRBV5-6
TGTGCCACCAGCAGATCCCCTAGCGGGGGGGCCGTAGATACGCAGTATTTT,CATSRSPSGGAVDTQYF,few,TRBJ2-3,TRBD2,TRBV15
TGCGCCAGCAGCCAAGTGTTATGGTCGAATGAGCAGTTCTTC,CASSQVLWSNEQFF,-,TRBJ2-1,-,TRBV4-1
TGTGCCAGCCGCCCGGGGACTAGCGGGAACACCGGGGAGCTGTTTTTT,CASRPGTSGNTGELFF,many,TRBJ2-2,TRBD2,TRBV12-3/TRBV12-4
TGTGCCAGCAGCCCAACCAGCCGTACAGGGAACACTGAAGCTTTCTTT,CASSPTSRTGNTEAFF,few,TRBJ1-1,-,TRBV7-2
TGTGCCAGCAGGGGGGACCTATCCACTGAAGCTTTCTTT,CASRGDLSTEAFF,few,TRBJ1-1,-,TRBV6-6
TGTGCCAGCAGTTTAGGACAGGGAGATAGCAATCAGCCCCAGCATTTT,CASSLGQGDSNQPQHF,few,TRBJ1-5,TRBD1,TRBV12-3/TRBV12-4
TGTGCCAGTAGTTGGGGACAGGGGAGTTGGGATGAGCAGTTCTTC,CASSWGQGSWDEQFF,many,TRBJ2-1,TRBD1,TRBV19
TGCAGTGCTCCCCCAGCGGGAATGTACAATGAGCAGTTCTTC,CSAPPAGMYNEQFF,-,TRBJ2-1,TRBD2,TRBV20-1
TGCAGTGCTAGAGATAGCCAGTATGCCCTAGATGAGCAGTTCTTC,CSARDSQYALDEQFF,few,TRBJ2-1,-,TRBV20-1
TGTGCCAGCAGGGCGGGACAAGGGAACTATGGCTACACCTTC,CASRAGQGNYGYTF,many,TRBJ1-2,-,TRBV6-1
TGTGCCACCAGTGATCCACCCGACAATGAGCAGTTCTTC,CATSDPPDNEQFF,few,TRBJ2-1,-,TRBV24-1
TGCGCCAGCCGGACCTCTAGCGGGAGATCGGCCGGGGAGCTGTTTTTT,CASRTSSGRSAGELFF,few,TRBJ2-2,TRBD2,TRBV10-1
TGCAGTGCGGTCCGACTAGCGGGTGTAAATGAGCAGTTCTTC,CSAVRLAGVNEQFF,-,TRBJ2-1,TRBD2,TRBV20-1
TGTGCCAGCAGCACTCACCGACTAGCGGGAGTCCCTCCATATGAGCAGTTCTTC,CASSTHRLAGVPPYEQFF,few,TRBJ2-1,TRBD2,TRBV11-1
TGCGCCAGCAGCCCAAAACAGTTTGTCCGTAGTTGGGAAACATCCACCGCTAATAATGAGCAGTTCTTC,CASSPKQFVRSWETSTANNEQFF,many,TRBJ2-1,-,TRBV5-1
TGCAGTGCTAGGGACAACTACGAGCAGTACTTC,CSARDNYEQYF,many,TRBJ2-7,-,TRBV20-1
TGTGCCAGCACCATTACCACAGGGAGAAAGGAGACCCAGTACTTC,CASTITTGRKETQYF,-,TRBJ2-5,-,TRBV11-2
TGTGCCAGCAGCCAAGATCAGGCAGGTTACAATGAGCAGTTCTTC,CASSQDQAGYNEQFF,many,TRBJ2-1,-,TRBV4-2
TGTGCCAGCAGCTTAGGACGGCTCCCACCCTCCTACAATGAGCAGTTCTTC,CASSLGRLPPSYNEQFF,few,TRBJ2-1,-,TRBV5-5
TGCAGTGCCGGACGGAAAAATGAAAAACTGTTTTTT,CSAGRKNEKLFF,few,TRBJ1-4,-,TRBV20-1
TGCGCCAGCAGCAGCAAGACGGCGAACACTGAAGCTTTCTTT,CASSSKTANTEAFF,many,TRBJ1-1,-,TRBV5-1
TGCGCCAGCAGCCGCCTTTCAATCAATGGTGGAGGGGAGACCCAGTACTTC,CASSRLSINGGGETQYF,many,TRBJ2-5,-,TRBV4-1
TGTGCCAGCAGGGTAGGGTACGACACTGAAGCTTTCTTT,CASRVGYDTEAFF,-,TRBJ1-1,-,TRBV28
TGCGCCAGCAGCCTCGGGACAGTCAATGAGCAGTTCTTC,CASSLGTVNEQFF,many,TRBJ2-1,TRBD1,TRBV5-1
TGCAGCGTTTGCGGACTAGACACAGATACGCAGTATTTT,CSVCGLDTDTQYF,few,TRBJ2-3,TRBD2,TRBV29-1
TGTGCCAGCAGCCCAGGGGCAGATACGCAGTATTTT,CASSPGADTQYF,many,TRBJ2-3,-,TRBV7-8
TGTGCCAGCAGGGGACAGGGGTCCAGACTCACCGGGGAGCTGTTTTTT,CASRGQGSRLTGELFF,many,TRBJ2-2,TRBD1,TRBV28
TGTGCCAGCAGCCAGAGTCGGAATTCACCCCTCCACTTT,CASSQSRNSPLHF,-,TRBJ1-6,-,TRBV6-1
TGTGCCATCAGCACGGGGGCCTACGAGCAGTACTTC,CAISTGAYEQYF,-,TRBJ2-7,-,TRBV10-3
TGTGCCAGCAGGTCCACAGGGGCCGGGGAGCTGTTTTTT,CASRSTGAGELFF,many,TRBJ2-2,TRBD1,TRBV12-3/TRBV12-4
TGTGCCAGCAGCTTACCCGGACAGGCTAAGGATGGCTACACCTTC,CASSLPGQAKDGYTF,many,TRBJ1-2,TRBD1,TRBV7-9
TGTGCCACCAGCACTTCGACCTTAGCCAAAAACATTCAGTACTTC,CATSTSTLAKNIQYF,many,TRBJ2-4,-,TRBV15
TGTGCCAGCAGCCCGAGGGATGTCACCGGGGAGCTGTTTTTT,CASSPRDVTGELFF,many,TRBJ2-2,-,TRBV5-5